This T cell receptor (beta chain) appears in the sequencing data of a study of blood T cell repertoires in COVID-19. About the research overall: T cells, B-cell-depleted T cells, or PBMCs supplied cDNA or gDNA.

In the authors' methods: How many nucleated cells were present was estimated from reference gene primer amplification. Clones were read by immunoSEQ multiplex PCR, and TCRdb kept only the in-frame ones, dropping some. V, J and clone size are taken as reported in that table, and D and trimming were inferred from the DNA itself. The sample has about 140,000 clones, around 82% seen once; the top ten hold less than 5.5%. V was cut by 4 bases and J by 2 bases, with 14 bases left in between. The CDR3 length is 15 residues. The germline V gene encodes CDR1 MNHEY and CDR2 SMNVEV (reference sequence). The J gene is TRBJ1-2, the V gene TRBV27; D unclear. This sequence originates from a woman between 45 and 65 years old with acute or convalescent COVID-19. The sample consisted of peripheral blood. The CDR3 spells CASSSGRTGNYGYTF. CDR3 DNA sequence: TGTGCCAGCAGTTCCGGACGGACGGGAAACTATGGCTACACCTTC.